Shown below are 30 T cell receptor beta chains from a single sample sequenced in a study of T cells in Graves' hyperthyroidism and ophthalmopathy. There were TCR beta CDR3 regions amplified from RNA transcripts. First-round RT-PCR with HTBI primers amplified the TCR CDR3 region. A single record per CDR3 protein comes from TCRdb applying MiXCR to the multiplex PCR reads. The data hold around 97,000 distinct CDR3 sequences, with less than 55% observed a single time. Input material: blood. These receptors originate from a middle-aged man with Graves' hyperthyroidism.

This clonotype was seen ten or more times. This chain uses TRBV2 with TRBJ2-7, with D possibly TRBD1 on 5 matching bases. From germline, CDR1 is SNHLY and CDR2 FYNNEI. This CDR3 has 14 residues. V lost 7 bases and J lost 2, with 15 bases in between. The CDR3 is CASTQTPGPYEQYF. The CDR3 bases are TGTGCCAGCACCCAGACCCCAGGGCCCTACGAGCAGTACTTC.

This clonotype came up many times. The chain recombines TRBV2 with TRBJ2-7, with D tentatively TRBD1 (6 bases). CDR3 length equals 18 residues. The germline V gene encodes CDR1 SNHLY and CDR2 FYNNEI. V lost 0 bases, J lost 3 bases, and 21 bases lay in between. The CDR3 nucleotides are TGTGCCAGCAGTGAAGCTGGGCAGGGGCCGAGAGTCAACTACGAGCAGTACTTC. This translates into CASSEAGQGPRVNYEQYF.

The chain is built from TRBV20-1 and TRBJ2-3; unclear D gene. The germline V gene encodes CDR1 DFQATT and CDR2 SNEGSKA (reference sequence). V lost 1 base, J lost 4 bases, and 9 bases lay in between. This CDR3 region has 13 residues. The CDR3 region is CSARGIPPDTQYF. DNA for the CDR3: TGCAGTGCTAGAGGGATTCCGCCAGATACGCAGTATTTT.

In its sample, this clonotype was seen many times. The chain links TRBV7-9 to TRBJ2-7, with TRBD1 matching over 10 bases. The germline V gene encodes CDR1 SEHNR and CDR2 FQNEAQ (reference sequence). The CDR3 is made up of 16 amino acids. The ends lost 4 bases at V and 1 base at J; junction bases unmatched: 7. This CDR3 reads CASSSLGGQGSYEQYF. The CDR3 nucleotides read TGTGCCAGCAGCTCCTTAGGGGGACAGGGGTCCTACGAGCAGTACTTC. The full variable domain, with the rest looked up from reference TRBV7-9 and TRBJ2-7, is DTGVSQNPRHKITKRGQNVTFRCDPISEHNRLYWYRQTLGQGPEFLTYFQNEAQLEKSRLLSDRFSAERPKGSFSTLEIQRTEQGDSAMYLCASSSLGGQGSYEQYFGPGTRLTVT.

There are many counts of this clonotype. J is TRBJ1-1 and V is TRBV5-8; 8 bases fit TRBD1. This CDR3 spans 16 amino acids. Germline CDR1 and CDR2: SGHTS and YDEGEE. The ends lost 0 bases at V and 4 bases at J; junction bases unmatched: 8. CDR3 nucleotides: TGTGCCAGCAGCTTGGCTAGGGCAGGGGGCGTCACTGAAGCTTTCTTT. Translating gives CASSLARAGGVTEAFF.

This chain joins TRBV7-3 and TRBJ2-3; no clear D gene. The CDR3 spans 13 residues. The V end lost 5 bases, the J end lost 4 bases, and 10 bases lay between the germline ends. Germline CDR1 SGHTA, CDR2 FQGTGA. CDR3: CASSPIGPDTQYF. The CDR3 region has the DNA TGTGCCAGCAGCCCCATCGGCCCAGATACGCAGTATTTT.

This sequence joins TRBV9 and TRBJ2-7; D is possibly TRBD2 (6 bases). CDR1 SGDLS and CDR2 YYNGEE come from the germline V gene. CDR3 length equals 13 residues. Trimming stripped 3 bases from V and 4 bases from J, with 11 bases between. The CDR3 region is CASSAGVGYEQYF. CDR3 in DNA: TGTGCCAGCAGCGCGGGGGTGGGGTACGAGCAGTACTTC.

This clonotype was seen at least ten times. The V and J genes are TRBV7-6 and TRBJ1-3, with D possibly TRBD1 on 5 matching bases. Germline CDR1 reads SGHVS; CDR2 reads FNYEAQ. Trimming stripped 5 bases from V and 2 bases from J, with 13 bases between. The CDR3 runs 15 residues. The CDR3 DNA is TGTGCCAGCAGCGCAGGGCTTTCCGCTGGAAACACCATATATTTT. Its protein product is CASSAGLSAGNTIYF.

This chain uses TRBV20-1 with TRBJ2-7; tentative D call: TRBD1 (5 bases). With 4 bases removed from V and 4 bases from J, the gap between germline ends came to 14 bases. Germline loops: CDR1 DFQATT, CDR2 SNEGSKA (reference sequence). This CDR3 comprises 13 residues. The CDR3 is CSAKQPGSYEQYF. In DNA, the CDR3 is TGCAGTGCTAAGCAGCCAGGGTCGTACGAGCAGTACTTC.

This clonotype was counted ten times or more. CDR3 in amino acids: CASGQGSEKLFF. The CDR3 DNA reads as TGTGCCAGTGGACAGGGCAGTGAAAAACTGTTTTTT. The chain employs TRBV6-5 and TRBJ1-4; 8 bases line up with TRBD1. The CDR3 is made up of 12 amino acids. Per the germline V gene, CDR1 is MNHEY and CDR2 is SVGAGI. Germline trimming cut 9 bases from V and 7 bases from J; bases unmatched to any gene: 4.

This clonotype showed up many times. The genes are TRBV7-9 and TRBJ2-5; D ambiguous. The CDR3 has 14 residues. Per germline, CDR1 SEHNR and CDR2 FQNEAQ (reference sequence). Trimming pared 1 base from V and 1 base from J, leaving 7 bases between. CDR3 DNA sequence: TGTGCCAGCAGCTTAGGCTATATCCAAGAGACCCAGTACTTC. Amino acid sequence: CASSLGYIQETQYF.

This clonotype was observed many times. CDR3 loop: CATSRAQGFFNQPQHF. In nucleotides, the CDR3 is TGTGCCACCAGCAGGGCACAGGGGTTCTTCAATCAGCCCCAGCATTTT. This chain joins TRBV15 and TRBJ1-5, with 7 bases matching TRBD1. Looked up from germline, CDR1 is LNHNV and CDR2 is YYDKDF (reference sequence). J lost 3 bases, V lost 3 bases, and 8 bases had no gene match. The length of the CDR3 is 16 residues.

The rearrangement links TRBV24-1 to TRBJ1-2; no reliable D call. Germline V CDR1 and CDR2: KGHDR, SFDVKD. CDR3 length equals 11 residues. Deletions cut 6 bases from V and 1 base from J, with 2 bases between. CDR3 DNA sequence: TGTGCCACCAGTCTTAACTATGGCTACACCTTC. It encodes CATSLNYGYTF.

The CDR3 protein is CASSPLRAYGVQGKANSPLHF. CDR3 DNA sequence: TGTGCCAGCTCACCACTGAGAGCCTACGGGGTCCAGGGCAAAGCCAATTCACCCCTCCACTTT. The gene calls are TRBV18 and TRBJ1-6; D possibly corresponds to TRBD1 (5 bases). The V gene's germline CDR1 is KGHSH and CDR2 LQKENI. This CDR3 has 21 residues. Between the trimmed V and J ends, which lost 1 base and 7 bases, there was a span of 29 bases.

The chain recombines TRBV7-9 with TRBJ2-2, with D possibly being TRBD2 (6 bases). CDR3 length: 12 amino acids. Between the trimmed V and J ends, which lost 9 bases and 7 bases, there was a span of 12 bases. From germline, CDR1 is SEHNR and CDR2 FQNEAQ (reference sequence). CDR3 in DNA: TGTGCCAGACTAATCGGGGGCGGGGAGCTGTTTTTT. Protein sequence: CARLIGGGELFF.

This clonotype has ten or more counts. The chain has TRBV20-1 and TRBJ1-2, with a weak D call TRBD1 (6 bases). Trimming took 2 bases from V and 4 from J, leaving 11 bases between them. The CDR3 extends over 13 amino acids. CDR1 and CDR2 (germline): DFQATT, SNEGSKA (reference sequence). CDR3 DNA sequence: TGCAGTGCTAGATCGGCGGGGGCCTATGGCTACACCTTC. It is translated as CSARSAGAYGYTF.

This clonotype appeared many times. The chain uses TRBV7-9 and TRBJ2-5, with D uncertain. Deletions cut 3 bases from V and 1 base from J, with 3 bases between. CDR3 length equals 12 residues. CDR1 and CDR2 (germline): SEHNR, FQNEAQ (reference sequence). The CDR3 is CASSFAQETQYF. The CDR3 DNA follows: TGTGCCAGCAGCTTCGCCCAAGAGACCCAGTACTTC.

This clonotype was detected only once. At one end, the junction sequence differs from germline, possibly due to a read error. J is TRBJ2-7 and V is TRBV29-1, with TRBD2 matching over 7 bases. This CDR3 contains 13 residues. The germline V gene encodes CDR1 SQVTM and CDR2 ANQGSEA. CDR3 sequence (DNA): TGCAACGTTTTGGATAGCGGGCGCTATGAGCAGTACTTC. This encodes CNVLDSGRYEQYF.

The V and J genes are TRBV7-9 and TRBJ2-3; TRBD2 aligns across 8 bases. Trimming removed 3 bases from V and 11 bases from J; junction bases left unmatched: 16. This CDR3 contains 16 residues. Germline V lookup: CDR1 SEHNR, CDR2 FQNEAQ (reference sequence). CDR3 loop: CASSFNAGGLNNEQYF. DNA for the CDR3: TGTGCCAGCAGCTTCAACGCGGGAGGCCTAAACAATGAGCAGTATTTT.

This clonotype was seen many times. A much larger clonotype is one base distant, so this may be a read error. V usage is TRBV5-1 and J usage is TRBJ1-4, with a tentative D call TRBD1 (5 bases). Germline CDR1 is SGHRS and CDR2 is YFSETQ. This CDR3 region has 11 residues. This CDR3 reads CAGSLAGQLFF. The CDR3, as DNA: TGCGCCGGCAGCTTGGCAGGGCAACTGTTTTTT.

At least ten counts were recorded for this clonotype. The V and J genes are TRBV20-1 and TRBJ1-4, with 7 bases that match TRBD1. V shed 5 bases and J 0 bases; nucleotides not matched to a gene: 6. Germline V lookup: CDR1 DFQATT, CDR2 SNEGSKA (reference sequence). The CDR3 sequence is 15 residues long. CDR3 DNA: TGCAGTGCTCCGGACAGGATGGCAACTAATGAAAAACTGTTTTTT. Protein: CSAPDRMATNEKLFF.

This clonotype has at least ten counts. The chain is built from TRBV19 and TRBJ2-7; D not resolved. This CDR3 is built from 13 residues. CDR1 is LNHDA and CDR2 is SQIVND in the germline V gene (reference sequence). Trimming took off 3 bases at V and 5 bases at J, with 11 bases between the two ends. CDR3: CASSIASGDEQYF. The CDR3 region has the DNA TGTGCCAGTAGTATCGCCTCAGGAGACGAGCAGTACTTC. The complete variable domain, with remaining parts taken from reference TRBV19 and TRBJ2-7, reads DGGITQSPKYLFRKEGQNVTLSCEQNLNHDAMYWYRQDPGQGLRLIYYSQIVNDFQKGDIAEGYSVSREKKESFPLTVTSAQKNPTAFYLCASSIASGDEQYFGPGTRLTVT.

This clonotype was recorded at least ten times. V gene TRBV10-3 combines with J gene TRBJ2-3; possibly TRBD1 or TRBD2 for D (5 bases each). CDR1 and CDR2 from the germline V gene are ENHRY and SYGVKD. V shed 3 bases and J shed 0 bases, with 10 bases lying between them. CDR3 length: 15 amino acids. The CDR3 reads CAISERGTSTDTQYF. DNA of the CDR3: TGTGCCATCAGTGAACGAGGGACCAGCACAGATACGCAGTATTTT.

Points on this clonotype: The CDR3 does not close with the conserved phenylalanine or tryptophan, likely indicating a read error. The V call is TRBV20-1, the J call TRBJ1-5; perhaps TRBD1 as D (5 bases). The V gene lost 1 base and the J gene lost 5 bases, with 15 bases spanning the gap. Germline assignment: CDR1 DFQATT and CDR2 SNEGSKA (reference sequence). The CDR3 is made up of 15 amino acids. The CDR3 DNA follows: TGCAGTGCTAGAGGTAAATTGCAGGGCGATCAGCCCCAGCATTCT. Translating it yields CSARGKLQGDQPQHS.

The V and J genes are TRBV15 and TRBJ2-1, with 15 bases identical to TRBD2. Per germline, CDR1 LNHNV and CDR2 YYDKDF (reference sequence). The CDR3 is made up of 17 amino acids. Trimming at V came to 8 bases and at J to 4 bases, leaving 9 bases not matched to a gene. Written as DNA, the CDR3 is TGTGCCACCGCGGGGACTAGCGGGAGGTTGTTATACAATGAGCAGTTCTTC. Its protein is CATAGTSGRLLYNEQFF.

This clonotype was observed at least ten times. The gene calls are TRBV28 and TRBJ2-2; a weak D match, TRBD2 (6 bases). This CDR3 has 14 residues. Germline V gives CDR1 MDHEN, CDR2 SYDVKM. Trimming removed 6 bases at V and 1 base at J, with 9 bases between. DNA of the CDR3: TGTGCCAGCAGACGCGGGGAGAACACCGGGGAGCTGTTTTTT. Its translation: CASRRGENTGELFF.

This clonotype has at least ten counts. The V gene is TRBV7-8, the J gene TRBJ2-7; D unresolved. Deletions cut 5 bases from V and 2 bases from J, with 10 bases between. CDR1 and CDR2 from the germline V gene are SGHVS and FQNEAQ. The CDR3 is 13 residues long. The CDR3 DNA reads TGTGCCAGCAGCCTGGGAAGTACCTACGAGCAGTACTTC. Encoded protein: CASSLGSTYEQYF. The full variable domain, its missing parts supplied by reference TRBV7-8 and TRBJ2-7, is GAGVSQSPRYKVAKRGQDVALRCDPISGHVSLFWYQQALGQGPEFLTYFQNEAQLDKSGLPSDRFFAERPEGSVSTLKIQRTQQEDSAVYLCASSLGSTYEQYFGPGTRLTVT.

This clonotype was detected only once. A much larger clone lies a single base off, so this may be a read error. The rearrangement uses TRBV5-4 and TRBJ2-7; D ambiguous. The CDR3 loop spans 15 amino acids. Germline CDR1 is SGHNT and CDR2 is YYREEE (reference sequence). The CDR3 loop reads CASSQGSQSSYEQYF. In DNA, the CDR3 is TGCGCCAGCAGCCAAGGTTCCCAAAGCTCCTACGAGCAGTACTTC.

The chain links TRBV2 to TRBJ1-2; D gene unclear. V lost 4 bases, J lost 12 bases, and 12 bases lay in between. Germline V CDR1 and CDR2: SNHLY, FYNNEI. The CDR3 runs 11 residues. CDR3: CASSGSNGNTF. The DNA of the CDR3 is TGTGCCAGCAGTGGCAGTAATGGAAACACCTTC.

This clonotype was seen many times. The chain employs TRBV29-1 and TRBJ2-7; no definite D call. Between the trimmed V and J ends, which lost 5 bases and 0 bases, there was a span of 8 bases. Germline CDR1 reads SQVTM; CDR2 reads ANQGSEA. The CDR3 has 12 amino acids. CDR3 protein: CSVRSNSYEQYF. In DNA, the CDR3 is TGCAGCGTTCGCTCGAACTCCTACGAGCAGTACTTC.